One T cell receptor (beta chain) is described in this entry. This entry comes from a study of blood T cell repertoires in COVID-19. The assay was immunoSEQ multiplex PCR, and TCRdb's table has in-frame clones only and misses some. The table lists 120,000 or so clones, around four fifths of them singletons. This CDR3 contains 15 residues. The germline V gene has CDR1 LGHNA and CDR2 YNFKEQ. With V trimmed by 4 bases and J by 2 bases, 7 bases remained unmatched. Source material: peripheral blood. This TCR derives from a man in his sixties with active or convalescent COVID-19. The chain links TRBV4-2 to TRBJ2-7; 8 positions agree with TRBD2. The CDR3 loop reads CASSLMTSVTYEQYF. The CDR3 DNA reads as TGTGCCAGCAGCCTAATGACTAGCGTAACCTACGAGCAGTACTTC.